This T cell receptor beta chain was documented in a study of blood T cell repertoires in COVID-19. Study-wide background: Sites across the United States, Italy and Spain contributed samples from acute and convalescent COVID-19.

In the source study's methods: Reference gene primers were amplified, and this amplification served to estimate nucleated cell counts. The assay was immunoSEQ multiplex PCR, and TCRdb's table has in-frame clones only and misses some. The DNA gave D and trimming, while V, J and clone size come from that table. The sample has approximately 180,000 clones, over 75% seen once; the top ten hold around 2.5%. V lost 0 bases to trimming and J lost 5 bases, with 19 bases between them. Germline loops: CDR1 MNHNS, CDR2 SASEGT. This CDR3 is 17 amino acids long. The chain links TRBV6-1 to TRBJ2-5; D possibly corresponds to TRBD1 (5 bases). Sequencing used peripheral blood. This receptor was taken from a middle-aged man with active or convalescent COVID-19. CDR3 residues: CASSEAPGRGLVETQYF. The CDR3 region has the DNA TGTGCCAGCAGTGAAGCGCCTGGTAGGGGCTTGGTGGAGACCCAGTACTTC.